Each of the 23 T cell receptor beta chains below was sequenced from the same sample in a study of T cells in Graves' hyperthyroidism and ophthalmopathy. The TCR beta CDR3 regions underwent amplification using RNA transcripts as the source. HTBI primers were employed in a first-round RT-PCR of the TCR CDR3. TCRdb called the multiplex PCR reads again in MiXCR, with one record for every CDR3 protein. The sample shows about 510,000 distinct CDR3 sequences, 14% of them seen only once. The sample comprised blood. The receptors stem from a woman in her forties with Graves' hyperthyroidism.

This clonotype was observed many times. The chain links TRBV5-1 to TRBJ2-7; a possible D gene is TRBD1 (5 bases). From germline, CDR1 is SGHRS and CDR2 YFSETQ. The CDR3 length is 16 residues. Between the trimmed V and J ends, which lost 5 bases and 0 bases, there was a span of 18 bases. The chain's CDR3 is CASSPEVGLYSYEQYF. The CDR3, as DNA: TGCGCCAGCAGTCCTGAGGTGGGGCTCTACTCCTACGAGCAGTACTTC.

The chain couples TRBV10-1 to TRBJ2-1, with D perhaps TRBD2 (5 bases). Between the trimmed V and J ends, which lost 0 bases and 7 bases, there was a span of 10 bases. The length of the CDR3 is 14 residues. Looked up from germline, CDR1 is WNHNN and CDR2 is SYGVQD (reference sequence). The CDR3 is CASSESPSSNEQFF. The DNA for the CDR3 is TGCGCCAGCAGTGAGTCCCCTAGCTCAAATGAGCAGTTCTTC.

Ten or more counts support this clonotype. The genes are TRBV7-2 and TRBJ2-1; D tentatively reads TRBD1 or TRBD2 (5 bases each). The CDR3 runs 14 residues. The V end was cut by 3 bases, the J end by 5 bases, with 11 bases between. CDR1 is SGHTA and CDR2 is FQGNSA in the germline V gene. CDR3 sequence reads: CASSFSGGDNEQFF. In DNA, the CDR3 is TGTGCCAGCAGCTTCTCTGGGGGAGACAATGAGCAGTTCTTC.

In the case of this clonotype: A much larger clone sits a single nucleotide away, making a read error possible. The chain has TRBV6-1 and TRBJ2-3; D gene uncertain. Trimming pared 7 bases from V and 0 bases from J, leaving 5 bases between. The CDR3 length is 12 residues. CDR1 is MNHNS, CDR2 SASEGT, per germline. CDR3 in amino acids: CASMGSTDTQYF. In DNA, the CDR3 is TGTGCCAGCATGGGGAGCACAGATACGCAGTATTTT.

The sample holds many counts of this clonotype. The V gene is TRBV7-2, the J gene TRBJ2-7, with 8 bases fitting TRBD1. This CDR3 is built from 16 residues. Germline values: CDR1 SGHTA, CDR2 FQGNSA. Unmatched junction bases numbered 12, after V lost 4 bases and J lost 4 bases. The CDR3 spells CASSSKVSGGHYEQYF. The CDR3 DNA follows: TGTGCCAGCAGCTCAAAGGTTTCAGGGGGCCATTACGAGCAGTACTTC.

This clonotype has just one count. Since a much larger clone is just one base distant, this may be a read error. This chain links TRBV3-1 with TRBJ2-3; TRBD2 agrees at 13 bases. This CDR3 comprises 15 residues. The germline CDR1 and CDR2 sequences are LGHDT and YNNKEL (reference sequence). The V segment lost 1 base and the J segment 6 bases; nucleotides outside the gene matches: 1. This CDR3 reads CASSQVTSGRDTQYF. CDR3 bases: TGTGCCAGCAGCCAAGTGACTAGCGGGAGGGATACGCAGTATTTT.

In this sample, this clonotype turned up many times. The CDR3 region is CASSQGDGELFF. The CDR3 coding sequence is TGTGCCAGCAGCCAAGGGGACGGGGAGCTGTTTTTT. This chain joins TRBV3-1 and TRBJ2-2; D not resolved. The germline V gene has CDR1 LGHDT and CDR2 YNNKEL (reference sequence). The CDR3 spans 12 residues. Trimming took off 1 base at V and 7 bases at J, with 4 bases between the two ends.

Concerning this clonotype itself: One base away lies a much larger clone, so this may be a sequencing read error. V usage is TRBV18 and J usage is TRBJ1-2, with 10 bases identical to TRBD1. Germline V gives CDR1 KGHSH, CDR2 LQKENI. V lost 0 bases, J lost 3 bases, and 7 bases stayed unmatched. The CDR3 sequence is 17 residues long. CDR3 loop: CASSPPIGQGDHYGYTF. CDR3 in DNA: TGTGCCAGCTCACCACCGATTGGACAGGGGGATCACTATGGCTACACCTTC.

This clonotype was seen many times. This rearrangement joins TRBV7-9 to TRBJ2-3; D not resolved. V lost 5 bases and J 6 bases, leaving 9 bases between the germline ends. This CDR3 has 12 residues. The germline gives CDR1 SEHNR, CDR2 FQNEAQ (reference sequence). Written as DNA, the CDR3 is TGTGCCAGCAGCACGCCTGTGGATACGCAGTATTTT. Its translation: CASSTPVDTQYF.

The V gene is TRBV29-1, the J gene TRBJ2-2; 8 bases fit TRBD1. The CDR3 length is 16 residues. The germline V gene has CDR1 SQVTM and CDR2 ANQGSEA. V dropped 2 bases and J dropped 3; count of bases not matched to a gene: 8. CDR3: CSVESGQGHDTGELFF. The CDR3, as DNA: TGCAGCGTTGAATCAGGACAGGGTCACGACACCGGGGAGCTGTTTTTT.

This clonotype occurred many times. J is TRBJ2-1 and V is TRBV3-1; D is undetermined. Germline values: CDR1 LGHDT, CDR2 YNNKEL (reference sequence). The CDR3 is made up of 13 amino acids. The V gene lost 0 bases and the J gene lost 8 bases, with 8 bases spanning the gap. CDR3 DNA: TGTGCCAGCAGCCAAGATCCGATCGATGAGCAGTTCTTC. It codes for CASSQDPIDEQFF.

Points on this clonotype: One end of the junction does not line up with germline, which may come from a read error. CDR3 in DNA: TGCGCCAGCAGCTTGGGGGCGGGACAGACTGGCCACACCTTC. It is translated as CASSLGAGQTGHTF. The rearrangement joins TRBV5-1 to TRBJ1-2; 7 bases agree with TRBD1. Germline values: CDR1 SGHRS, CDR2 YFSETQ. The CDR3 loop spans 14 amino acids.

Many counts were recorded for this clonotype. The chain employs TRBV11-2 and TRBJ2-1, with D unresolved. CDR1 and CDR2 (germline): SGHAT, FQNNGV. V gave up 0 bases and J gave up 4 bases, with 4 bases separating them. The CDR3 is made up of 13 amino acids. The CDR3 nucleotides are TGTGCCAGCAGCTTAGATGAGTACAATGAGCAGTTCTTC. As protein: CASSLDEYNEQFF.

The V and J genes are TRBV12-3 or TRBV12-4 and TRBJ2-2; D uncertain. V was pared by 2 bases and J by 3 bases, with 10 bases between. The CDR3 is 15 residues long. The CDR3 loop is CASSLKDGYTGELFF. The CDR3 DNA reads as TGTGCCAGCAGTTTAAAGGACGGATACACCGGGGAGCTGTTTTTT.

The chain uses TRBV5-4 and TRBJ2-5, with D perhaps TRBD1 (5 bases). CDR1 and CDR2 from the germline V gene are SGHNT and YYREEE (reference sequence). This CDR3 has 17 residues. With 5 bases removed from V and 4 bases from J, the gap between germline ends came to 24 bases. The CDR3 region is CASSKTADSHPRETQYF. The CDR3 nucleotides are TGTGCCAGCAGTAAAACAGCTGACAGCCACCCAAGAGAGACCCAGTACTTC.

This rearrangement joins TRBV29-1 to TRBJ2-1; 10 bases line up with TRBD1. Per germline, CDR1 SQVTM and CDR2 ANQGSEA. J lost 3 bases, V lost 6 bases, and 5 bases had no gene match. This CDR3 contains 14 residues. The DNA for the CDR3 is TGCAGCGTCCCCGGGACAGGGGTCTACAATGAGCAGTTCTTC. This sequence encodes CSVPGTGVYNEQFF.

This rearrangement joins TRBV7-9 to TRBJ1-1; no definite D call. The germline V and J ends were trimmed by 11 bases and 0 bases, with 13 bases remaining between them. Per the germline V gene, CDR1 is SEHNR and CDR2 is FQNEAQ (reference sequence). This CDR3 region has 13 residues. This CDR3 is CAGLDGLNTEAFF. The CDR3 DNA follows: TGTGCCGGACTTGACGGATTGAACACTGAAGCTTTCTTT.

The chain has TRBV9 and TRBJ1-6, with D perhaps matching TRBD1 (5 bases). V was shortened by 4 bases and J by 1 base, with 12 bases between the two germline ends. The V gene's germline CDR1 is SGDLS and CDR2 YYNGEE. This CDR3 has 16 residues. The CDR3 DNA reads TGTGCCAGCAGCCGCGAGGGGAGTTCCTATAATTCACCCCTCCACTTT. Residues: CASSREGSSYNSPLHF.

In the case of this clonotype: A read error may account for a junction end that differs from germline. This sequence joins TRBV20-1 and TRBJ2-5; 7 bases are a match to TRBD2. Germline CDR1 and CDR2: DFQATT and SNEGSKA (reference sequence). The CDR3 length is 13 residues. The CDR3 DNA sequence: TGCAGTGCCTCTGGGGGGGTCGGAGAGGCCCAGTACTTC. Translated, it gives CSASGGVGEAQYF.

This clonotype was detected ten times or more. The chain has TRBV20-1 and TRBJ2-5; D remains ambiguous. The CDR3 is 13 residues long. Germline assignment: CDR1 DFQATT and CDR2 SNEGSKA (reference sequence). With 3 bases removed from V and 0 bases from J, the gap between germline ends came to 8 bases. The CDR3: CSASALYQETQYF. DNA for the CDR3: TGCAGTGCTAGCGCACTGTACCAAGAGACCCAGTACTTC.

The chain couples TRBV28 to TRBJ2-2; D is tentatively TRBD1 or TRBD2 (7 bases each). This CDR3 region has 15 residues. Between the trimmed V and J ends, which lost 5 bases and 4 bases, there was a span of 14 bases. Germline V gives CDR1 MDHEN, CDR2 SYDVKM. The CDR3 DNA is TGTGCCAGCAGTCGGCAGGGGGGGGGCACCGGGGAGCTGTTTTTT. It specifies CASSRQGGGTGELFF.

The genes are TRBV5-1 and TRBJ1-4, with a possible D match to TRBD1 (5 bases). Germline V CDR1 and CDR2: SGHRS, YFSETQ. V was trimmed by 2 bases and J by 4 bases, leaving 12 bases between them. CDR3 size: 15 residues. The CDR3 region has the DNA TGCGCCAGCAGCTTAAGGGGCAGTTTTAATGAAAAACTGTTTTTT. Translated, it gives CASSLRGSFNEKLFF.

This clonotype has a single count. The chain employs TRBV5-1 and TRBJ2-3; weak D call: TRBD1 (5 bases). CDR1 is SGHRS and CDR2 is YFSETQ in the germline V gene. V lost 3 bases and J lost 1, with 12 bases in between. This CDR3 is built from 15 residues. This chain's CDR3 is CASSSQADGTDTQYF. Written as DNA, the CDR3 is TGCGCCAGCAGCTCACAGGCGGATGGCACAGATACGCAGTATTTT.